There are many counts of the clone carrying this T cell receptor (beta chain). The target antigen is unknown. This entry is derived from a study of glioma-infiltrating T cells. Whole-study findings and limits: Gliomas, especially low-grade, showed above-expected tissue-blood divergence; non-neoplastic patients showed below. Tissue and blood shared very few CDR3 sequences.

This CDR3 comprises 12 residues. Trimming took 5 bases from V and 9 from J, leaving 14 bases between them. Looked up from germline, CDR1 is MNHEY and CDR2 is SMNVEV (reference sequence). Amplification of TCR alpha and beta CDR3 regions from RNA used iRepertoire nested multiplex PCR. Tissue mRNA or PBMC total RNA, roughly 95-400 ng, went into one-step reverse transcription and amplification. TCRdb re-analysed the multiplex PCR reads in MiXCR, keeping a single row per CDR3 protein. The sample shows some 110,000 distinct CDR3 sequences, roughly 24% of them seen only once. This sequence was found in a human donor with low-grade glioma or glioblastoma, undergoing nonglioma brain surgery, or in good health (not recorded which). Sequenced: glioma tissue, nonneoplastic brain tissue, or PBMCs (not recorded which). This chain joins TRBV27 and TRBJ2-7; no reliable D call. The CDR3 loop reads CASSISPPGQYF. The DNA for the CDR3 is TGTGCCAGCAGTATTAGCCCTCCTGGGCAGTACTTC.